This TCR beta chain was profiled in a study of PD-L1 blockade in urothelial cancer. This clone was counted once. Some clones are missing from TCRdb's copy, which holds only in-frame ones; the method was immunoSEQ multiplex PCR. The data show around 26,000 clones, 86% seen once. CDR1 and CDR2 from the germline V gene are MNHNS and SASEGT. Unmatched junction bases numbered 6, after V lost 0 bases and J lost 6 bases. This CDR3 comprises 15 residues. Sequencing was performed on PBMCs, taken around atezolizumab (anti-PD-L1) treatment. The rearrangement joins TRBV6-1 to TRBJ2-7; 9 nucleotides agree with TRBD1. This sequence originates from a man aged 55 to 70 with urothelial cancer. The CDR3 protein is CASSEARTGVGEQYF. The CDR3 coding sequence is TGTGCCAGCAGTGAAGCCCGGACAGGGGTCGGCGAGCAGTACTTC.